These 25 T cell receptor beta chains were all obtained from the same sample, sequenced in a study of vaccination and CD4 T cells after COVID-19. Sequenced with the Oncomine TCR Beta short-read assay was DNA taken from cultured CD4+ T cells. TCRdb redid the calling of the PCR reads with MiXCR, one entry per CDR3 protein. In the table there are about 23,000 distinct CDR3 sequences, 40% to 50% of which are singletons. Regarding treatment: approximately nine-day PBMC culture with coronavirus spike peptide pools or control peptides (ViraFEST assay). These receptors are not linked to any known antigen. Sequenced material: CD4+ T cells from blood, cultured in vitro, taken before SARS-CoV-2 vaccination. The receptors originated from a human donor who received a COVID-19 vaccine.

The chain is built from TRBV24-1 and TRBJ2-3, with 7 positions matching TRBD1. Germline assignment: CDR1 KGHDR and CDR2 SFDVKD. The CDR3 has 17 amino acids. The V segment lost 4 bases and the J segment 0 bases; nucleotides outside the gene matches: 9. CDR3 residues: CATSERRDRPSTDTQYF. The CDR3 coding sequence is TGTGCCACCAGTGAGCGCCGGGACAGACCTAGCACAGATACGCAGTATTTT.

The genes are TRBV11-3 and TRBJ2-1; no definite D call. This CDR3 region has 15 residues. Germline V gene data show CDR1 as SGHNT and CDR2 as YENEEA. With 1 base removed from V and 0 bases from J, the gap between germline ends came to 7 bases. CDR3 protein: CASSLGADSYNEQFF. The CDR3 nucleotides are TGTGCCAGCAGCTTAGGGGCTGACTCCTACAATGAGCAGTTCTTC.

This clonotype turned up a few times. The chain has TRBV7-3 and TRBJ2-4; 9 nucleotides line up with TRBD2. Germline V gene sequence: CDR1 SGHTA, CDR2 FQGTGA. Trimming took 5 bases from V and 7 from J; bases not matched to a gene: 6. The CDR3 has 14 amino acids. The CDR3 nucleotides read TGTGCCAGCAGCCAGGGACTAGCTTCGAACATTCAGTACTTC. It specifies CASSQGLASNIQYF.

The V and J genes are TRBV2 and TRBJ2-5; 8 positions agree with TRBD1. The CDR3 is made up of 13 amino acids. With 6 bases clipped from V and 13 bases from J, the junction kept 13 bases outside the gene matches. Germline loops: CDR1 SNHLY, CDR2 FYNNEI. The DNA for the CDR3 is TGTGCCAGCAGCCGCCTCGGACAGGGTCCTGGGTACTTC. It encodes CASSRLGQGPGYF.

The genes are TRBV10-1 and TRBJ1-1; 8 bases line up with TRBD1. The length of the CDR3 is 13 residues. Unmatched junction bases numbered 3, after V lost 4 bases and J lost 5 bases. Germline CDR1 and CDR2: WNHNN and SYGVQD (reference sequence). This CDR3 is CASSGTGRTEAFF. CDR3 sequence (DNA): TGCGCCAGCAGTGGGACAGGGCGAACTGAAGCTTTCTTT.

This clonotype came up a few times. V and J are TRBV6-2 or TRBV6-3 and TRBJ2-3; possible D gene TRBD2, 6 bases. The CDR3 is 14 amino acids. The germline gives CDR1 MNHEY, CDR2 SVGEGT. V lost 8 bases and J 5 bases, leaving 17 bases between the germline ends. CDR3 nucleotide sequence: TGTGCCAGCGATGGCGGGGCTGAGGGAGATACGCAGTATTTT. As protein: CASDGGAEGDTQYF.

V is TRBV5-1 and J is TRBJ2-3, with 8 positions matching TRBD2. The CDR3 length is 16 residues. Germline V gene data show CDR1 as SGHRS and CDR2 as YFSETQ. V shed 4 bases and J 3 bases; nucleotides not matched to a gene: 10. The CDR3 DNA follows: TGCGCCAGCAGCCACGACCGGGGGGGTTCAACAGATACGCAGTATTTT. Its translation is CASSHDRGGSTDTQYF.

The V and J genes are TRBV24-1 and TRBJ2-2; possible D gene TRBD2, 5 bases. The V gene lost 6 bases and the J gene lost 2 bases, with 9 bases spanning the gap. The CDR3 contains 14 residues. Looked up from germline, CDR1 is KGHDR and CDR2 is SFDVKD. The CDR3 DNA sequence: TGTGCCACCAGTAACGGGGATAACACCGGGGAGCTGTTTTTT. It translates to CATSNGDNTGELFF.

The V call is TRBV9, the J call TRBJ2-2; D is ambiguous. CDR1 SGDLS and CDR2 YYNGEE come from the germline V gene. Between the trimmed V and J ends, which lost 1 base and 6 bases, there was a span of 7 bases. The CDR3 length is 13 residues. For the CDR3, the DNA is TGTGCCAGCAGCGTATCAAGCTCCGGGGAGCTGTTTTTT. It yields the protein CASSVSSSGELFF.

This chain links TRBV6-2 or TRBV6-3 with TRBJ2-1, with 11 bases aligning to TRBD2. Germline CDR1 is MNHEY and CDR2 is SVGEGT. This CDR3 spans 15 amino acids. J lost 4 bases, V lost 5 bases, and 4 bases had no gene match. CDR3 bases: TGTGCCAGCAGTAAGGGACTAGCGGATTACAATGAGCAGTTCTTC. Translated, it gives CASSKGLADYNEQFF.

The chain recombines TRBV2 with TRBJ1-4; D is perhaps TRBD1 (6 bases). V was cut by 6 bases and J by 4 bases, with 12 bases left in between. The CDR3 contains 14 residues. Germline V gives CDR1 SNHLY, CDR2 FYNNEI. The CDR3 DNA sequence: TGTGCCAGCAGGGAAACAGGGAATAATGAAAAACTGTTTTTT. Translating gives CASRETGNNEKLFF.

This clonotype was counted a few times. The rearrangement uses TRBV7-9 and TRBJ1-4, with unresolved D. CDR1 and CDR2 from the germline V gene are SEHNR and FQNEAQ (reference sequence). V was shortened by 2 bases and J by 7 bases, with 11 bases between the two germline ends. The CDR3 spans 14 residues. CDR3 residues: CASSLMRAPEKLFF. CDR3 DNA: TGTGCCAGCAGCTTAATGAGGGCTCCTGAAAAACTGTTTTTT.

This chain links TRBV5-1 with TRBJ1-2, with D uncertain. V was trimmed by 4 bases and J by 4 bases, leaving 11 bases between them. The germline V gene encodes CDR1 SGHRS and CDR2 YFSETQ. This CDR3 is built from 13 residues. The CDR3 DNA reads as TGCGCCAGCAGCCCGGCAGAGGGCTATGGCTACACCTTC. It specifies CASSPAEGYGYTF.

The chain combines TRBV30 with TRBJ2-5; TRBD1 matches at 7 bases. Trimming removed 4 bases from V and 4 bases from J; junction bases left unmatched: 15. The CDR3 runs to 16 residues. Per germline, CDR1 GTSNPN and CDR2 SVGIG (reference sequence). CDR3 protein: CAWIRQGQGIGETQYF. In nucleotides, the CDR3 is TGTGCCTGGATACGACAGGGTCAGGGAATCGGAGAGACCCAGTACTTC. Looking up the rest from reference TRBV30 and TRBJ2-5 gives the full variable domain: SQTIHQWPATLVQPVGSPLSLECTVEGTSNPNLYWYRQAAGRGLQLLFYSVGIGQISSEVPQNLSASRPQDRQFILSSKKLLLSDSGFYLCAWIRQGQGIGETQYFGPGTRLLVL.

The chain joins TRBV5-3 to TRBJ2-5, with 7 bases matching TRBD2. TRBV5-3 is an ORF, and what it does is uncertain. The CDR3 loop spans 16 amino acids. The junction had 18 bases not matched to a gene; V was cut back by 8 bases and J by 5 bases. CDR3 DNA sequence: TGTGCCAGCAGCAGCCGGGAGCGGGGATATGGGGAGACCCAGTACTTC. Its translation: CASSSRERGYGETQYF.

This chain uses TRBV2 with TRBJ2-7; the match to TRBD1 covers 8 bases. This CDR3 has 12 amino acids. Looked up from germline, CDR1 is SNHLY and CDR2 is FYNNEI. Germline trimming cut 7 bases from V and 4 bases from J; bases unmatched to any gene: 3. The CDR3 spells CASNYRGYEQYF. Written as DNA, the CDR3 is TGTGCCAGCAACTACAGGGGGTACGAGCAGTACTTC.

J is TRBJ1-1 and V is TRBV6-1; 7 positions agree with TRBD1. Germline-derived CDR1 and CDR2 are MNHNS and SASEGT. Trimming removed 11 bases from V and 4 bases from J; junction bases left unmatched: 4. CDR3 length: 11 amino acids. CDR3 amino acids: CAGSGGTEAFF. For the CDR3, the DNA is TGTGCCGGATCAGGGGGCACTGAAGCTTTCTTT.

In its sample, this clonotype was seen a few times. The J gene is TRBJ2-3, the V gene TRBV10-3; D is unclear. The germline gives CDR1 ENHRY, CDR2 SYGVKD. The CDR3 contains 14 residues. Trimming cost V 0 bases and J 3 bases, with 7 bases left between them. DNA for the CDR3: TGTGCCATCAGTGAGTCCTCTAGTACAGATACGCAGTATTTT. Translated: CAISESSSTDTQYF.

The chain couples TRBV30 to TRBJ1-6, with a possible D match to TRBD1 (5 bases). This CDR3 is built from 15 residues. The germline V and J ends were trimmed by 4 bases and 6 bases, with 16 bases remaining between them. CDR1 is GTSNPN and CDR2 is SVGIG in the germline V gene (reference sequence). This CDR3 reads CAWTVLEGRNSPLHF. The CDR3 DNA reads as TGTGCCTGGACGGTATTAGAGGGACGTAATTCACCCCTCCACTTT.

This clonotype is medium-sized. This chain joins TRBV24-1 and TRBJ1-2; 8 positions agree with TRBD1. This CDR3 spans 13 amino acids. The V gene's germline CDR1 is KGHDR and CDR2 SFDVKD. Trimming took 9 bases from V and 6 from J; bases not matched to a gene: 8. The CDR3 loop reads CATSDRERNGYTF. As DNA, the CDR3 is TGTGCCACCTCGGACAGGGAAAGAAATGGCTACACCTTC.

This clonotype was detected only a few times. The rearrangement joins TRBV20-1 to TRBJ1-1; D is perhaps TRBD1 (6 bases). Germline V CDR1 and CDR2: DFQATT, SNEGSKA (reference sequence). The CDR3 is 15 amino acids. V shed 6 bases and J shed 4 bases, with 21 bases lying between them. The DNA of the CDR3 is TGCAGTGCCCAAGATCGAGCAAACAGGGTCACTGAAGCTTTCTTT. It encodes CSAQDRANRVTEAFF.

The rearrangement links TRBV10-3 to TRBJ1-2; 7 bases fit TRBD1. The junction had 9 bases not matched to a gene; V was cut back by 2 bases and J by 0 bases. There are 17 residues in the CDR3. CDR1 and CDR2 from the germline V gene are ENHRY and SYGVKD. Here the CDR3 reads CAISESPTGRANYGYTF. The CDR3 DNA sequence: TGTGCCATCAGTGAGAGTCCGACAGGGAGGGCTAACTATGGCTACACCTTC.

A few counts support this clonotype. V gene TRBV20-1 combines with J gene TRBJ1-1, with no clear D. CDR1 is DFQATT and CDR2 is SNEGSKA in the germline V gene (reference sequence). V gave up 6 bases and J gave up 10 bases, with 21 bases separating them. The CDR3 covers 13 residues. The CDR3 sequence: CSAYARDGLPAFF. DNA for the CDR3: TGCAGTGCCTACGCTAGAGACGGGTTACCAGCTTTCTTT.

The chain joins TRBV7-8 to TRBJ2-1; the match to TRBD2 covers 8 bases. Germline V gene sequence: CDR1 SGHVS, CDR2 FQNEAQ. J lost 7 bases, V lost 2 bases, and 25 bases had no gene match. The CDR3 is 21 amino acids. The CDR3 protein is CASSLWSVGTRTSWVGNEQFF. As DNA, the CDR3 is TGTGCCAGCAGCTTATGGTCAGTAGGGACAAGGACTAGCTGGGTGGGAAATGAGCAGTTCTTC. Full variable domain (rest looked up from reference TRBV7-8 and TRBJ2-1): GAGVSQSPRYKVAKRGQDVALRCDPISGHVSLFWYQQALGQGPEFLTYFQNEAQLDKSGLPSDRFFAERPEGSVSTLKIQRTQQEDSAVYLCASSLWSVGTRTSWVGNEQFFGPGTRLTVL.

The CDR3 DNA reads as TGCAGCGAGGGGACAGGGGAGGGAGGCTACACCTTC. This gives the protein CSEGTGEGGYTF. J is TRBJ1-2 and V is TRBV29-1, with 10 positions matching TRBD1. The CDR3 is 12 residues long. J lost 8 bases, V lost 7 bases, and 7 bases had no gene match. Germline V gene data show CDR1 as SQVTM and CDR2 as ANQGSEA.